This record looks at one T cell receptor (beta chain) sequence and its context. This entry is derived from a study of T-cell memory formation after mild COVID-19. TCRdb reprocessed the 5' RACE reads with MiXCR, giving one entry per CDR3 protein. The sample contains about 150,000 distinct CDR3 sequences, around 25% of which appear only once. V lost 6 bases and J lost 2; bases outside the gene matches: 2. The CDR3 runs 15 residues. This TCR came from an adult woman who had mild COVID-19 (a few samples of this study predate the infection). Cell type and time point are not known. The V gene is TRBV12-3 or TRBV12-4, the J gene TRBJ2-7, with 15 bases fitting TRBD2. The sample consisted of PBMCs or a T cell subset sorted from them (not recorded which). The DNA of the CDR3 is TGTGCCAGCAGCTGGACTAGCGGGAGGGCCTACGAGCAGTACTTC. This sequence encodes CASSWTSGRAYEQYF.